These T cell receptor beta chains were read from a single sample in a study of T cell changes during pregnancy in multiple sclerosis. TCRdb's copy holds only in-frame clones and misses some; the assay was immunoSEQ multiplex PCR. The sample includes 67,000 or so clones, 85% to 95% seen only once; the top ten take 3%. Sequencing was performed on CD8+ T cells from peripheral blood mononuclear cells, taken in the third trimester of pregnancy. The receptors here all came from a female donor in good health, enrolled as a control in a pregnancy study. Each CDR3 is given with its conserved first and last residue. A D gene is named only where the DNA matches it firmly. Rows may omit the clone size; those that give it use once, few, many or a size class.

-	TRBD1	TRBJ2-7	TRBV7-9	CASSSTGGYEQYF	TGTGCCAGCAGCTCCACAGGGGGCTACGAGCAGTACTTC
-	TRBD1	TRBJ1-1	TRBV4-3	CASSQGPTGTGVTEAFF	TGCGCCAGCAGCCAAGGGCCGACAGGCACAGGGGTCACTGAAGCTTTCTTT
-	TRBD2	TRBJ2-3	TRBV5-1	CASSLAGGGGPSTDTQYF	TGCGCCAGCAGCTTGGCCGGGGGCGGGGGGCCTAGCACAGATACGCAGTATTTT
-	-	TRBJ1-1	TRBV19	CASSIGGTTEAFF	TGTGCCAGTAGTATAGGGGGCACCACTGAAGCTTTCTTT
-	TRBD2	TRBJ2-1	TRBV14	CASSQVAGGLPRGQFF	TGTGCCAGCAGCCAAGTGGCGGGGGGCTTACCTAGGGGGCAGTTCTTC
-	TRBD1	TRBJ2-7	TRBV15	CATSRRDSPYEQYF	TGTGCCACCAGTAGACGGGACAGCCCCTACGAGCAGTACTTC
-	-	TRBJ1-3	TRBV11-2	CASSLDYPDSGNTIYF	TGTGCCAGCAGCTTAGATTACCCAGACTCTGGAAACACCATATATTTT
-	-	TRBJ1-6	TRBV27	CASSQPFSSSPLHF	TGTGCCAGCAGTCAACCATTTAGTAGTTCACCCCTCCACTTT
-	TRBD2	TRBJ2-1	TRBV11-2	CASSPGLASEQFF	TGTGCCAGCAGCCCCGGACTAGCAAGTGAGCAGTTCTTC
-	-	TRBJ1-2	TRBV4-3	CASSQDSSTKGYGYTF	TGCGCCAGCAGCCAAGATTCCTCGACTAAGGGCTATGGCTACACCTTC
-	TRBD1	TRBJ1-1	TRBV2	CASLQGQAAYEAFF	TGTGCCAGCCTTCAGGGACAGGCGGCATATGAAGCTTTCTTT
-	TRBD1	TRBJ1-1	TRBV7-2	CASSFRGPTEAFF	TGTGCCAGCAGCTTCAGGGGGCCCACTGAAGCTTTCTTT
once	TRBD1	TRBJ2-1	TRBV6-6	CASSYTMTGPYNEQFF	TGTGCCAGCAGTTACACGATGACAGGGCCCTACAATGAGCAGTTCTTC
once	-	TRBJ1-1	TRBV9	CASSDTQGRNTEAFF	TGTGCCAGCAGCGATACGCAGGGAAGGAACACTGAAGCTTTCTTT
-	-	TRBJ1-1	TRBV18	CASSEDRRNTEAFF	TGTGCCAGCTCAGAAGACAGGCGAAACACTGAAGCTTTCTTT
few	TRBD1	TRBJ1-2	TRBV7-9	CASISTGDYGYTF	TGTGCCAGCATCTCGACAGGGGACTATGGCTACACCTTC
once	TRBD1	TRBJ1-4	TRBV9	CASTTTGATNEKLFF	TGTGCCAGCACCACAACAGGGGCAACTAATGAAAAACTGTTTTTT
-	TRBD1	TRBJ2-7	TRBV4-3	CASSQRTGTYEQYF	TGCGCCAGCAGCCAGAGGACAGGCACCTACGAGCAGTACTTC
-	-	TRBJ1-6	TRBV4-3	CASSHDYPGSSYNSPLHF	TGCGCCAGCAGCCATGATTATCCGGGGAGCTCCTATAATTCACCCCTCCACTTT
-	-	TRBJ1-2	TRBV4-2	CASSPQGPSSANYGYTF	TGTGCCAGCAGCCCTCAGGGCCCCAGCTCGGCTAACTATGGCTACACCTTC
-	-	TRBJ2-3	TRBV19	CASRPRSFSTDTQYF	TGTGCCAGTAGACCACGGAGTTTTAGCACAGATACGCAGTATTTT
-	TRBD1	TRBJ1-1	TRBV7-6	CASSPGGNTEAFF	TGTGCCAGCAGCCCAGGGGGTAACACTGAAGCTTTCTTT
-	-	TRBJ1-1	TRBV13	CASSLGLRTEQMNTEAFF	TGTGCCAGCAGCTTAGGCCTAAGGACAGAACAGATGAACACTGAAGCTTTCTTT
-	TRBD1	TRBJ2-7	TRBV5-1	CASSPETGAYEQYF	TGCGCCAGCAGCCCTGAGACAGGGGCCTACGAGCAGTACTTC
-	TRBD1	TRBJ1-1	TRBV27	CASTKQGEGTEAFF	TGTGCCAGCACGAAACAGGGGGAAGGGACTGAAGCTTTCTTT
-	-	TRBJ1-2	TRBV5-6	CASSRTEVYGYTF	TGTGCCAGCAGCCGGACAGAAGTCTATGGCTACACCTTC
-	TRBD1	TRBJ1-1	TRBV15	CATNSEGARHTEAFF	TGTGCCACCAATTCGGAGGGGGCGAGGCACACTGAAGCTTTCTTT
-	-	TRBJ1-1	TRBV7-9	CASLAEVTNTEAFF	TGTGCCAGCCTAGCGGAGGTTACGAACACTGAAGCTTTCTTT
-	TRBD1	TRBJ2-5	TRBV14	CASRRGQEIQETQYF	TGTGCCAGCAGGCGTGGACAGGAGATCCAAGAGACCCAGTACTTC
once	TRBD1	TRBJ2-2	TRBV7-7	CASSTGTATGELFF	TGTGCTAGCAGCACCGGGACAGCCACCGGGGAGCTGTTTTTT
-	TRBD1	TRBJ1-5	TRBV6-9	CASTHLGPAGTGDNQPQHF	TGTGCCAGCACCCATTTAGGCCCCGCCGGGACAGGGGACAATCAGCCCCAGCATTTT
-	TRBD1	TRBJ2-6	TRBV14	CASSPFGGQGAGANVLTF	TGTGCCAGCAGCCCTTTTGGGGGACAGGGGGCAGGGGCCAACGTCCTGACTTTC
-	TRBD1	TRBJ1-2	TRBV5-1	CASSDRGYGYTF	TGCGCCAGCAGCGACAGGGGCTATGGCTACACCTTC
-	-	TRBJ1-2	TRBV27	CASSLTGGGGVYGYTF	TGTGCCAGCAGTTTAACTGGCGGAGGGGGGGTCTATGGCTACACCTTC
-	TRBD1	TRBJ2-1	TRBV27	CASSTDRAGEQFF	TGTGCCAGCAGTACCGACAGGGCCGGAGAGCAGTTCTTC
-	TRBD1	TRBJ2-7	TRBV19	CASSETGSYEQYF	TGTGCCAGTTCAGAGACAGGGTCCTACGAGCAGTACTTC
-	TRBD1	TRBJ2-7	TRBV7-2	CASSLFTGAYEQYF	TGTGCCAGCAGCTTATTTACAGGGGCCTACGAGCAGTACTTC
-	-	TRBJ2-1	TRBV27	CASSLEGALYNEQFF	TGTGCCAGCAGTTTAGAAGGGGCCTTATACAATGAGCAGTTCTTC
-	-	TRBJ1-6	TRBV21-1	CASSKVGESSYNSPLHF	TGTGCCAGCAGCAAAGTGGGCGAGAGCTCCTATAATTCACCCCTCCACTTT
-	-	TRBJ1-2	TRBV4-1	CASSPLGGSYGYTF	TGCGCCAGCAGCCCCCTCGGGGGGAGCTATGGCTACACCTTC
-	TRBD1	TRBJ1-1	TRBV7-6	CASSLGQGNTEAFF	TGTGCCAGCAGCCTGGGACAGGGGAACACTGAAGCTTTCTTT
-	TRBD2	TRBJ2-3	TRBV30	CAWSSTSGGADTQYF	TGTGCCTGGAGTTCCACTAGCGGGGGGGCAGATACGCAGTATTTT
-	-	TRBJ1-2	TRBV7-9	CATPRDNYGYTF	TGTGCCACCCCTCGGGATAACTATGGCTACACCTTC